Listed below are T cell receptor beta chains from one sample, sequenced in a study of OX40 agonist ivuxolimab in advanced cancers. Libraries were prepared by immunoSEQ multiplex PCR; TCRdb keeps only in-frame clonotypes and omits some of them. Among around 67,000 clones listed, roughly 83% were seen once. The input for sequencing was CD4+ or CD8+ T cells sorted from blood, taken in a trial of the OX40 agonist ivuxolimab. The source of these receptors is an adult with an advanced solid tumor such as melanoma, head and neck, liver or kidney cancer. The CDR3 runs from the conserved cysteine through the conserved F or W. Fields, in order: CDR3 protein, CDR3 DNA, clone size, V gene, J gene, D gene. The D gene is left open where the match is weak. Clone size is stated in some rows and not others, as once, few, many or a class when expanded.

CDR3 protein: CAIRGGTGKHEQYF
CDR3 DNA: TGTGCCATCAGGGGGGGAACAGGGAAGCACGAGCAGTACTTC
clone size: -
V gene: TRBV10-3
J gene: TRBJ2-7
D gene: -

CDR3 protein: CASSEAVEQFF
CDR3 DNA: TGTGCCAGCAGTGAAGCGGTTGAGCAGTTCTTC
clone size: once
V gene: TRBV2
J gene: TRBJ2-1
D gene: -

CDR3 protein: CASSLGAGGLGAYNEQFF
CDR3 DNA: TGTGCCAGCAGTTTAGGCGCGGGAGGGCTCGGGGCCTACAATGAGCAGTTCTTC
clone size: -
V gene: TRBV28
J gene: TRBJ2-1
D gene: TRBD2

CDR3 protein: CASSPRVLNYGYTF
CDR3 DNA: TGTGCCAGCAGCCCGCGTGTCTTAAACTATGGCTACACCTTC
clone size: -
V gene: TRBV6-5
J gene: TRBJ1-2
D gene: -

CDR3 protein: CASSEVAGGDLAKNIQYF
CDR3 DNA: TGTGCCAGCAGTGAGGTAGCGGGGGGGGATCTAGCCAAAAACATTCAGTACTTC
clone size: -
V gene: TRBV2
J gene: TRBJ2-4
D gene: TRBD2

CDR3 protein: CASSPAPRTTQYF
CDR3 DNA: TGTGCCAGCAGTCCCGCCCCTCGAACGACCCAGTACTTC
clone size: few
V gene: TRBV2
J gene: TRBJ2-5
D gene: -

CDR3 protein: CASSFGREGTEAFF
CDR3 DNA: TGCGCCAGCAGCTTCGGCAGGGAAGGCACTGAAGCTTTCTTT
clone size: -
V gene: TRBV5-1
J gene: TRBJ1-1
D gene: -

CDR3 protein: CATWDRGGGNQPQHF
CDR3 DNA: TGTGCCACCTGGGACCGGGGGGGAGGCAATCAGCCCCAGCATTTT
clone size: -
V gene: TRBV10-3
J gene: TRBJ1-5
D gene: -

CDR3 protein: CASSLDSTGELFF
CDR3 DNA: TGTGCCAGCAGCTTGGACAGCACCGGGGAGCTGTTTTTT
clone size: -
V gene: TRBV7-9
J gene: TRBJ2-2
D gene: -

CDR3 protein: CASSLGGSFSYEQYF
CDR3 DNA: TGTGCCAGCAGCTTGGGTGGCAGTTTCTCCTACGAGCAGTACTTC
clone size: once
V gene: TRBV5-4
J gene: TRBJ2-7
D gene: -

CDR3 protein: CASSLTGPQTNSPLHF
CDR3 DNA: TGTGCCAGCAGTTTGACAGGGCCACAGACCAATTCACCCCTCCACTTT
clone size: -
V gene: TRBV27
J gene: TRBJ1-6
D gene: TRBD1

CDR3 protein: CASSLAQRTYEQYF
CDR3 DNA: TGCGCCAGCAGCTTGGCCCAGCGGACCTACGAGCAGTACTTC
clone size: -
V gene: TRBV5-1
J gene: TRBJ2-7
D gene: -

CDR3 protein: CSVMGQGYNEQFF
CDR3 DNA: TGCAGCGTTATGGGACAGGGCTACAATGAGCAGTTCTTC
clone size: -
V gene: TRBV29-1
J gene: TRBJ2-1
D gene: TRBD1

CDR3 protein: CASSLVDSGDTQYF
CDR3 DNA: TGTGCCAGCAGCTTAGTGGATAGTGGGGATACGCAGTATTTT
clone size: -
V gene: TRBV7-9
J gene: TRBJ2-3
D gene: -